The clone carrying this T cell receptor (beta chain) was observed at least ten times. Its specificity is unknown. J was trimmed by 5 bases and V by 0 bases; bases with no gene match: 0. Germline values: CDR1 DFQATT, CDR2 SNEGSKA (reference sequence). The CDR3 has 13 amino acids. The data were taken from a study of CD8 T cells in ankylosing spondylitis. Study-wide results and limits: A TCR beta motif made of under 10 highly homologous variants seemed typical of ankylosing spondylitis blood.

From the 5' RACE reads, TCRdb called clonotypes with MiXCR, one entry per CDR3 protein. The repertoire has 750,000 to 850,000 distinct CDR3 sequences, 10% to 15% of them found once; the top ten carry approximately 0.5%. Sequencing was performed on blood, either unsorted or a sorted T cell fraction (not recorded which). The TCR originated in a male donor with ankylosing spondylitis. The chain employs TRBV20-1 and TRBJ2-2, with TRBD2 matching over 7 bases. Here the CDR3 DNA reads TGCAGTGCTAGAGAAGCGGGAACCGGGGAGCTGTTTTTT. Its translation: CSAREAGTGELFF.